Presented here are 23 T cell receptor beta chains from one specimen sequenced in a study of blood T cell repertoires in COVID-19 (dated by TCRdb to 2020 to 2022). Receptor amplification or capture employed the immunoSEQ multiplex PCR assay. TCRdb re-hosts the immuneACCESS table, in-frame sequences only. Its copies lack some clones; in the studies checked, an unresolved V gene accounts for under half of them, and the cause for the rest is not known. The sample table records approximately 46,000 clones; approximately 82% of these occur just once. 7.6% of the sample lies in the top ten. The sequenced material came from peripheral blood. These receptors originate from a human donor in a cohort sampled during active COVID-19.

The CDR3 loop reads CASSLAGERARTDTQYF. In DNA, the CDR3 is TGTGCCAGCAGCTTGGCCGGGGAGAGGGCCCGCACAGATACGCAGTATTTT. V and J are TRBV5-4 and TRBJ2-3; D perhaps matches TRBD2 (5 bases). Germline CDR1 SGHNT, CDR2 YYREEE (reference sequence). The CDR3 is made up of 17 amino acids. The V end was cut by 0 bases, the J end by 1 base, with 15 bases between. The variable domain in full, with the rest retrieved from reference TRBV5-4 and TRBJ2-3, is ETGVTQSPTHLIKTRGQQVTLRCSSQSGHNTVSWYQQALGQGPQFIFQYYREEENGRGNFPPRFSGLQFPNYSSELNVNALELDDSALYLCASSLAGERARTDTQYFGPGTRLTVL.

This rearrangement joins TRBV11-3 to TRBJ2-5, with D tentatively TRBD2 (5 bases). V lost 8 bases to trimming and J lost 2 bases, with 12 bases between them. The CDR3 sequence is 13 residues long. Germline CDR1 reads SGHNT; CDR2 reads YENEEA. For the CDR3, the DNA is TGTGCCAGCGTAGGAGCGGATCAAGAGACCCAGTACTTC. Translation gives CASVGADQETQYF.

This chain connects TRBV24-1 to TRBJ1-5; possibly TRBD1 for D (6 bases). Germline CDR1 and CDR2: KGHDR and SFDVKD. The CDR3 spans 17 residues. Trimming pared 2 bases from V and 4 bases from J, leaving 17 bases between. The CDR3 here is CATSDSFTGRGNQPQHF. The CDR3 bases are TGTGCCACCAGTGATTCCTTCACAGGGCGTGGAAATCAGCCCCAGCATTTT.

V is TRBV28 and J is TRBJ1-2; TRBD1 is a possible D gene (6 bases). The CDR3 spans 14 residues. V lost 6 bases and J lost 4, with 15 bases in between. Germline V gene sequence: CDR1 MDHEN, CDR2 SYDVKM. The CDR3 loop is CASSLPGGAYGYTF. CDR3 sequence (DNA): TGTGCCAGCAGCCTACCGGGGGGGGCCTATGGCTACACCTTC.

J is TRBJ2-1 and V is TRBV7-9, with D perhaps TRBD1 (6 bases). Germline loops: CDR1 SEHNR, CDR2 FQNEAQ (reference sequence). The CDR3 runs to 15 residues. Trimming shortened V by 0 bases and J by 3 bases, and 9 bases separated the two germline ends. The CDR3 nucleotides are TGTGCCAGCAGCTTAGCGATGGACAGCTACAATGAGCAGTTCTTC. Its protein product is CASSLAMDSYNEQFF.

This clone was detected only once. The chain carries TRBV7-8 and TRBJ2-7; the D gene is possibly TRBD2 (5 bases). The CDR3 loop spans 16 amino acids. The V and J ends lost 5 bases and 0 bases respectively, with 17 bases between them. Germline CDR1 SGHVS, CDR2 FQNEAQ. CDR3 sequence (DNA): TGTGCCAGCAGCCTACAGACTGGTACTAGCTCCTACGAGCAGTACTTC. Translating gives CASSLQTGTSSYEQYF.

The chain has TRBV24-1 and TRBJ2-3; 8 bases match TRBD2. The trim removed 3 bases at V and 1 base at J, leaving 8 bases unmatched. Germline V CDR1 and CDR2: KGHDR, SFDVKD. The CDR3 is 17 residues long. The CDR3 protein is CATSDQGWREGTDTQYF. For the CDR3, the DNA is TGTGCCACCAGTGATCAAGGGTGGCGGGAGGGCACAGATACGCAGTATTTT.

In this sample, this clone turned up a few times. This chain links TRBV19 with TRBJ1-1; D unclear. The ends were cut back, 6 bases at V and 0 bases at J, with 8 bases in the middle. Per the germline V gene, CDR1 is LNHDA and CDR2 is SQIVND (reference sequence). The CDR3 is 13 residues long. In DNA, the CDR3 is TGTGCCAGTAGGGAGGCCTTGAACACTGAAGCTTTCTTT. It translates to CASREALNTEAFF.

This chain connects TRBV3-1 (or the pseudogene TRBV3-2) to TRBJ2-1, with 8 bases that match TRBD2. The CDR3 runs 16 residues. Germline values: CDR1 LGHDT, CDR2 YNNKEL (reference sequence). The V gene end was trimmed by 5 bases and the J gene end by 6 bases; junction bases not matched to a gene: 12. The CDR3 sequence: CASSTPRERGTNEQFF. The CDR3 DNA reads TGTGCCAGCAGCACCCCCCGTGAGCGGGGGACCAATGAGCAGTTCTTC.

V is TRBV9 and J is TRBJ2-1, with TRBD2 matching over 8 bases. V lost 0 bases, J lost 5 bases, and 4 bases stayed unmatched. In germline, CDR1 is SGDLS, CDR2 YYNGEE. The CDR3 extends over 15 amino acids. CDR3 nucleotides: TGTGCCAGCAGCGTAGGGACTAGCTTCGACAATGAGCAGTTCTTC. This translates into CASSVGTSFDNEQFF.

The CDR3 nucleotides read TGTGCCAGCAGAACAGGACAGGGGAACACCGGGGAGCTGTTTTTT. Translated, it gives CASRTGQGNTGELFF. The chain is built from TRBV9 and TRBJ2-2; 8 bases map to TRBD1. Looked up from germline, CDR1 is SGDLS and CDR2 is YYNGEE. CDR3 length: 15 amino acids. With V trimmed by 5 bases and J by 1 base, 4 bases remained unmatched.

This chain connects TRBV7-2 to TRBJ1-5; weak D call: TRBD1 (6 bases). V was pared by 7 bases and J by 5 bases, with 12 bases between. Germline V gene lookup returns CDR1 SGHTA and CDR2 FQGNSA. The CDR3 has 13 amino acids. The CDR3 region is CASTLDRDQPQHF. CDR3 sequence (DNA): TGTGCCAGCACCCTGGACAGAGATCAGCCCCAGCATTTT. Together with reference TRBV7-2 and TRBJ1-5, the CDR3 gives the full variable domain: GAGVSQSPSNKVTEKGKDVELRCDPISGHTALYWYRQSLGQGLEFLIYFQGNSAPDKSGLPSDRFSAERTGGSVSTLTIQRTQQEDSAVYLCASTLDRDQPQHFGDGTRLSIL.

The V and J genes are TRBV5-1 and TRBJ2-5, with a possible D match to TRBD2 (5 bases). Trimming stripped 0 bases from V and 1 base from J, with 13 bases between. CDR3 length: 16 residues. Germline V gene data show CDR1 as SGHRS and CDR2 as YFSETQ. CDR3 in DNA: TGCGCCAGCAGCTTGGGGGTAGCGCGATCCCAAGAGACCCAGTACTTC. Translating gives CASSLGVARSQETQYF.

The V gene is TRBV19, the J gene TRBJ1-1; D unresolved. This CDR3 contains 14 residues. Germline V lookup: CDR1 LNHDA, CDR2 SQIVND (reference sequence). V was clipped by 1 base and J by 1 base, with 7 bases between them. In nucleotides, the CDR3 is TGTGCCAGTAGTATAGTTCACTCGAACACTGAAGCTTTCTTT. Its protein is CASSIVHSNTEAFF.

This chain joins TRBV6-6 and TRBJ1-4, with unresolved D. Germline CDR1 MNHNY, CDR2 SVGAGI (reference sequence). The CDR3 is 16 residues long. Trimming pared 6 bases from V and 5 bases from J, leaving 19 bases between. CDR3 nucleotide sequence: TGTGCCAGCAGCCAATTTCCCAGGCCGGCGAATGAAAAACTGTTTTTT. This encodes CASSQFPRPANEKLFF.

The chain joins TRBV29-1 to TRBJ2-3; the match to TRBD2 covers 10 bases. CDR3 length: 17 amino acids. The V gene end was trimmed by 6 bases and the J gene end by 6 bases; junction bases not matched to a gene: 18. Germline V gives CDR1 SQVTM, CDR2 ANQGSEA. CDR3 nucleotide sequence: TGCAGCGTCGCTGGGCGGTACCTAGCGGGGGTCCCCGATACGCAGTATTTT. Translation gives CSVAGRYLAGVPDTQYF.

The chain recombines TRBV6-4 with TRBJ2-2, with D hard to call. The V end lost 6 bases, the J end lost 1 base, and 12 bases lay between the germline ends. Germline CDR1 is MRHNA and CDR2 is SNTAGT. The CDR3 contains 15 residues. CDR3 amino acids: CASSMTWRNTGELFF. The CDR3 bases are TGTGCCAGCAGCATGACATGGCGGAACACCGGGGAGCTGTTTTTT.

V and J are TRBV6-2 or TRBV6-3 and TRBJ2-7; 12 bases line up with TRBD2. The CDR3 is 15 amino acids. The germline CDR1 and CDR2 sequences are MNHEY and SVGEGT. After removal of 5 bases from V and 3 bases from J, the junction contained 5 bases not matched to a gene. The CDR3 region is CASSDGLAGYYEQYF. In DNA, the CDR3 is TGTGCCAGCAGTGACGGACTAGCGGGATACTACGAGCAGTACTTC.

The genes are TRBV6-2 or TRBV6-3 and TRBJ1-2, with D perhaps TRBD1 (6 bases). V shed 6 bases and J shed 8 bases, with 16 bases lying between them. The V gene's germline CDR1 is MNHEY and CDR2 SVGEGT. CDR3 size: 13 residues. The CDR3 DNA is TGTGCCAGCAGCCGAAACAGGGCGGAGGGCTACACCTTC. Its protein product is CASSRNRAEGYTF.

The chain employs TRBV19 and TRBJ2-2; D perhaps matches TRBD1 (5 bases). This CDR3 is 17 amino acids long. Trimming left V 3 bases short and J 2 bases short, with 16 bases between. Germline loops: CDR1 LNHDA, CDR2 SQIVND (reference sequence). The CDR3 DNA is TGTGCCAGTAGTATCCCCAGGGCCGGTGAAAACACCGGGGAGCTGTTTTTT. Protein: CASSIPRAGENTGELFF.

This clone was seen only a few times. V usage is TRBV11-3 and J usage is TRBJ2-1; weak D call: TRBD1 (5 bases). There are 12 residues in the CDR3. V was cut by 4 bases and J by 7 bases, with 8 bases left in between. The germline gives CDR1 SGHNT, CDR2 YENEEA. In DNA, the CDR3 is TGTGCCAGCAGCTCGACAGAAAATGAGCAGTTCTTC. Protein: CASSSTENEQFF.

The rearrangement links TRBV27 to TRBJ2-5; possibly TRBD1 for D (5 bases). V lost 1 base and J lost 4, with 10 bases in between. Germline CDR1 reads MNHEY; CDR2 reads SMNVEV (reference sequence). The CDR3 consists of 14 residues. The DNA of the CDR3 is TGTGCCAGCAGTTTATATTTGGGGCGAGAGACCCAGTACTTC. Protein product: CASSLYLGRETQYF.

This clone was seen only a few times. This chain joins TRBV7-2 and TRBJ2-1, with 9 bases that match TRBD1. Germline V gene lookup returns CDR1 SGHTA and CDR2 FQGNSA. The CDR3 length is 15 residues. J lost 9 bases, V lost 6 bases, and 12 bases had no gene match. Here the CDR3 DNA reads TGTGCCAGCAGGCTGGGGACAGGGTGGAGAAGTGAGCAGTTCTTC. Its translation is CASRLGTGWRSEQFF.